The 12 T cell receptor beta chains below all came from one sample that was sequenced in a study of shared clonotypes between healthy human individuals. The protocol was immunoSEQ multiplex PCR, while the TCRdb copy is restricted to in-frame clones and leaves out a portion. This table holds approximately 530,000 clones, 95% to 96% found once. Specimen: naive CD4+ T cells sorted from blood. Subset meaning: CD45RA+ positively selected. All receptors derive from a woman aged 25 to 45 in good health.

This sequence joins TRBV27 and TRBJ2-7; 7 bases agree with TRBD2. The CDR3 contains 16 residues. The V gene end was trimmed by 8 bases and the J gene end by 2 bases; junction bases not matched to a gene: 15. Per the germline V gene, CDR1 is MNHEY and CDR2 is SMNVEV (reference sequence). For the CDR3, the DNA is TGTGCCAGCTTCAGAAGGGGTAGCGGGCGAGCCTACGAGCAGTACTTC. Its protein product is CASFRRGSGRAYEQYF.

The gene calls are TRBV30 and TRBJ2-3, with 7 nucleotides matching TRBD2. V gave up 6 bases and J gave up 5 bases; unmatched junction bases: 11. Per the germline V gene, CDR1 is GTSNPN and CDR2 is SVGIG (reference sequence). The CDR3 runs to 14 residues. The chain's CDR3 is CACQLGASGDTQYF. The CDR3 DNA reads TGTGCCTGTCAGCTAGGGGCTAGCGGAGATACGCAGTATTTT.

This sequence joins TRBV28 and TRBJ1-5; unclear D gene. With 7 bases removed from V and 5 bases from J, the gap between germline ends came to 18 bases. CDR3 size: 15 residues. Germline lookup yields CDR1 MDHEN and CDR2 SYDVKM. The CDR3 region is CASKRAWGEYQPQHF. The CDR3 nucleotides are TGTGCCAGCAAGAGGGCATGGGGTGAGTATCAGCCCCAGCATTTT.

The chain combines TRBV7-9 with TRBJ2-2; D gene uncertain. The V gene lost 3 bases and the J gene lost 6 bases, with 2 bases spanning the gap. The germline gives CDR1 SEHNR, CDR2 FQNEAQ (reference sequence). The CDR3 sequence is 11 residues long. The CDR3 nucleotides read TGTGCCAGCAGCTTTCCCGGGGAGCTGTTTTTT. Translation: CASSFPGELFF.

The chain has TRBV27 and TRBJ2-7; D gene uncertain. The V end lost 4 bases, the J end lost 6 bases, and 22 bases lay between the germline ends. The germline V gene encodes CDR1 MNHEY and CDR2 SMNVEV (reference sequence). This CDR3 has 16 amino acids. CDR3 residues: CASSWLDESGSGEQYF. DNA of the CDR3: TGTGCCAGCAGTTGGCTAGATGAGTCGGGCTCGGGCGAGCAGTACTTC.

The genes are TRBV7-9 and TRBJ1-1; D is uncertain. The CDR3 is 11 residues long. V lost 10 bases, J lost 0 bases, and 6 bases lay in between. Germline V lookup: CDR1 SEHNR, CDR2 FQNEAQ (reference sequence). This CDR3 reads CATWVNTEAFF. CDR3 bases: TGTGCCACTTGGGTGAACACTGAAGCTTTCTTT.

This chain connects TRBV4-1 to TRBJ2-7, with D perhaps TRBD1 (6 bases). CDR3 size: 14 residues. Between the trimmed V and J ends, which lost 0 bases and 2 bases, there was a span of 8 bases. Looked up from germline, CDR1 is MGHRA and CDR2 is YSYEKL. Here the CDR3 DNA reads TGCGCCAGCAGCCAAGACAGGGGCACCTACGAGCAGTACTTC. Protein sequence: CASSQDRGTYEQYF.

The CDR3 sequence: CASSEMTGRYEQYF. The CDR3 nucleotides read TGTGCCAGCAGTGAAATGACAGGGCGTTACGAGCAGTACTTC. The rearrangement joins TRBV2 to TRBJ2-7, with 7 positions matching TRBD1. Germline CDR1 reads SNHLY; CDR2 reads FYNNEI. The ends lost 2 bases at V and 4 bases at J; junction bases unmatched: 5. The CDR3 is made up of 14 amino acids.

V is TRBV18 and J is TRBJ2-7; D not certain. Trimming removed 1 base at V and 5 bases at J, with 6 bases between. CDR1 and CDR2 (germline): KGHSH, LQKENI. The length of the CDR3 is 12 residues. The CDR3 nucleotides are TGTGCCAGCTCACCACGGGCGGACGAGCAGTACTTC. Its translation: CASSPRADEQYF.

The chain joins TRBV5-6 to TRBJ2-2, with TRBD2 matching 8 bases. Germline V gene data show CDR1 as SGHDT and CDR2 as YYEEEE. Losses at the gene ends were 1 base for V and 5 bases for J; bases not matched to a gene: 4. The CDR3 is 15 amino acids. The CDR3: CASSLYSGITGELFF. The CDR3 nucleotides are TGTGCCAGCAGCTTGTATAGCGGGATAACCGGGGAGCTGTTTTTT. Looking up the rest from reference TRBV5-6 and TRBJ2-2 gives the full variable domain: DAGVTQSPTHLIKTRGQQVTLRCSPKSGHDTVSWYQQALGQGPQFIFQYYEEEERQRGNFPDRFSGHQFPNYSSELNVNALLLGDSALYLCASSLYSGITGELFFGEGSRLTVL.

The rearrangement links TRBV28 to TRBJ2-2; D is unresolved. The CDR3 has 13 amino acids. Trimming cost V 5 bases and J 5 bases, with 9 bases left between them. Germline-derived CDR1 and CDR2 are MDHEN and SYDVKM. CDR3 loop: CASSPPGTGELFF. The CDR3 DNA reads TGTGCCAGCAGTCCCCCAGGAACCGGGGAGCTGTTTTTT.

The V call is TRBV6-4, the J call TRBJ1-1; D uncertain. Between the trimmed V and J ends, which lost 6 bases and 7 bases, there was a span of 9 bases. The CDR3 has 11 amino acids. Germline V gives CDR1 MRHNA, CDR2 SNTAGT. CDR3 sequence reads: CASSFGGEAFF. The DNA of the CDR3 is TGTGCCAGCAGCTTCGGTGGTGAAGCTTTCTTT.